The rows below give T cell receptor beta chains drawn from one sample of a study of cytomegalovirus exposure and HLA in healthy donors. Produced via immunoSEQ multiplex PCR; TCRdb's table is partial and in-frame only. The data contain 150,000 or so clones, over 80% of them seen just once; the ten biggest clones take up around 5.9%. Material: PBMCs. These receptors came from a woman aged 30 to 39 in good health and CMV-seropositive. CDR3s include the opening cysteine and the closing phenylalanine or tryptophan. D genes are given only for firm matches. Size is stated for part of the rows, as once, few or many counts, or as a class when the clone is expanded.

CDR3 protein: CASSYGGTLTYEQYF
CDR3 DNA: TGTGCCAGCAGTTACGGGGGGACCCTAACCTACGAGCAGTACTTC
J gene: TRBJ2-7
clone size: .
V gene: TRBV6-5
D gene: .

CDR3 protein: CASSFLGVNTEAFF
CDR3 DNA: TGTGCCAGCAGCTTCTTAGGGGTGAACACTGAAGCTTTCTTT
J gene: TRBJ1-1
clone size: few
V gene: TRBV5-6
D gene: .

CDR3 protein: CASSLLQGTTEAFF
CDR3 DNA: TGCGCCAGCAGCTTATTGCAGGGAACCACTGAAGCTTTCTTT
J gene: TRBJ1-1
clone size: once
V gene: TRBV5-1
D gene: .

CDR3 protein: CASSDIPFSGQNIQYF
CDR3 DNA: TGTGCCAGCAGCGATATTCCGTTCAGCGGGCAGAACATTCAGTACTTC
J gene: TRBJ2-4
clone size: .
V gene: TRBV28
D gene: .

CDR3 protein: CASRGEQDYYEQYF
CDR3 DNA: TGTGCCAGCAGGGGGGAGCAGGACTACTACGAGCAGTACTTC
J gene: TRBJ2-7
clone size: .
V gene: TRBV27
D gene: .

CDR3 protein: CASSPSAGGPALGEQYF
CDR3 DNA: TGTGCCAGCTCACCATCGGCGGGAGGACCCGCTCTGGGAGAGCAGTACTTC
J gene: TRBJ2-7
clone size: .
V gene: TRBV18
D gene: TRBD2

CDR3 protein: CASSVDQGAGTIYF
CDR3 DNA: TGTGCCAGCAGCGTAGACCAGGGGGCAGGGACCATATATTTT
J gene: TRBJ1-3
clone size: once
V gene: TRBV9
D gene: TRBD1

CDR3 protein: CASSSSPGGPYEQYF
CDR3 DNA: TGCGCCAGCAGCTCGAGCCCCGGGGGGCCCTACGAGCAGTACTTC
J gene: TRBJ2-7
clone size: .
V gene: TRBV5-1
D gene: .

CDR3 protein: CASSLGFSGSTDTQYF
CDR3 DNA: TGCGCCAGCAGCTTGGGATTCTCCGGGAGCACAGATACGCAGTATTTT
J gene: TRBJ2-3
clone size: .
V gene: TRBV5-1
D gene: .

CDR3 protein: CASSEAVPWTGGRDEQYF
CDR3 DNA: TGTGCCAGCAGTGAAGCTGTCCCCTGGACAGGGGGCAGGGACGAGCAGTACTTC
J gene: TRBJ2-7
clone size: .
V gene: TRBV2
D gene: TRBD1

CDR3 protein: CASSQDDEKLFF
CDR3 DNA: TGTGCCAGCAGCCAAGACGATGAAAAACTGTTTTTT
J gene: TRBJ1-4
clone size: .
V gene: TRBV4-2
D gene: .

CDR3 protein: CASSVAGGGTEAFF
CDR3 DNA: TGTGCCAGCAGCGTAGCGGGGGGCGGCACTGAAGCTTTCTTT
J gene: TRBJ1-1
clone size: .
V gene: TRBV9
D gene: .

CDR3 protein: CASSLFGQGYEQYF
CDR3 DNA: TGTGCCAGCAGTTTATTCGGACAGGGGTACGAGCAGTACTTC
J gene: TRBJ2-7
clone size: .
V gene: TRBV28
D gene: TRBD1

CDR3 protein: CASSYARGVRNEKLFF
CDR3 DNA: TGCGCCAGCAGCTATGCCCGGGGGGTCAGAAATGAAAAACTGTTTTTT
J gene: TRBJ1-4
clone size: .
V gene: TRBV5-1
D gene: .

CDR3 protein: CASSSSGRGNIYEQYF
CDR3 DNA: TGTGCCAGCTCATCCTCGGGCAGGGGAAACATCTACGAGCAGTACTTC
J gene: TRBJ2-7
clone size: once
V gene: TRBV28
D gene: .

CDR3 protein: CATSTRSSDEQYF
CDR3 DNA: TGTGCCACCAGCACCCGATCTAGCGACGAGCAGTACTTC
J gene: TRBJ2-7
clone size: .
V gene: TRBV15
D gene: .

CDR3 protein: CASSFGSFVEAFF
CDR3 DNA: TGTGCCAGCAGCTTCGGTTCCTTTGTCGAAGCTTTCTTT
J gene: TRBJ1-1
clone size: .
V gene: TRBV7-9
D gene: .

CDR3 protein: CASSVTGGQETQYF
CDR3 DNA: TGTGCCAGCAGCGTAACAGGGGGGCAAGAGACCCAGTACTTC
J gene: TRBJ2-5
clone size: .
V gene: TRBV9
D gene: TRBD1

CDR3 protein: CASTLQGELGAFF
CDR3 DNA: TGTGCCAGCACGCTACAGGGAGAGTTGGGTGCTTTCTTT
J gene: TRBJ1-1
clone size: .
V gene: TRBV5-6
D gene: .

CDR3 protein: CASSYSSTGDTEAFF
CDR3 DNA: TGTGCCAGCAGTTACTCGAGTACAGGGGATACTGAAGCTTTCTTT
J gene: TRBJ1-1
clone size: .
V gene: TRBV6-6
D gene: TRBD1

CDR3 protein: CATRTSGRASYEQYF
CDR3 DNA: TGTGCCACCCGGACTAGCGGGAGGGCCAGCTACGAGCAGTACTTC
J gene: TRBJ2-7
clone size: .
V gene: TRBV2
D gene: TRBD2

CDR3 protein: CASEAAGQGYTGELFF
CDR3 DNA: TGTGCCAGCGAAGCCGCCGGACAGGGCTACACCGGGGAGCTGTTTTTT
J gene: TRBJ2-2
clone size: .
V gene: TRBV28
D gene: TRBD1

CDR3 protein: CASSQLAGGPHEQFF
CDR3 DNA: TGTGCCAGCAGCCAACTAGCGGGAGGGCCCCATGAGCAGTTCTTC
J gene: TRBJ2-1
clone size: .
V gene: TRBV28
D gene: TRBD2

CDR3 protein: CASSQTDTQYF
CDR3 DNA: TGTGCCAGCAGTCAAACAGATACGCAGTATTTT
J gene: TRBJ2-3
clone size: once
V gene: TRBV2
D gene: .

CDR3 protein: CASSSLPGTVTYEQYF
CDR3 DNA: TGTGCCAGCAGTTCTCTTCCGGGGACAGTTACCTACGAGCAGTACTTC
J gene: TRBJ2-7
clone size: .
V gene: TRBV6-5
D gene: TRBD1

CDR3 protein: CSYMTTRQFF
CDR3 DNA: TGCAGCTATATGACTACCCGGCAGTTCTTC
J gene: TRBJ2-1
clone size: .
V gene: TRBV29-1
D gene: .

CDR3 protein: CASSLSGTGVMNTEAFF
CDR3 DNA: TGTGCCAGCAGTTTATCTGGGACAGGGGTAATGAACACTGAAGCTTTCTTT
J gene: TRBJ1-1
clone size: .
V gene: TRBV27
D gene: TRBD1

CDR3 protein: CASSVGAGGLNEQFF
CDR3 DNA: TGTGCCAGCAGCGTAGGGGCGGGAGGCCTTAATGAGCAGTTCTTC
J gene: TRBJ2-1
clone size: .
V gene: TRBV9
D gene: TRBD2